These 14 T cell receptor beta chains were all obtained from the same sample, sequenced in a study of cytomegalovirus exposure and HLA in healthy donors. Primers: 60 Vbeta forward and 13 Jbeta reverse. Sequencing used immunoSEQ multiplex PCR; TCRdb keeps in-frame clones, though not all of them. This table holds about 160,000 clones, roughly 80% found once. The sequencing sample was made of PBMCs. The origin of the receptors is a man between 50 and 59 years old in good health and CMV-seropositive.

The CDR3 sequence is CASSWGGDRGFTYEQYF. CDR3 in DNA: TGTGCCAGCAGCTGGGGGGGAGACAGGGGATTCACCTACGAGCAGTACTTC. The J gene is TRBJ2-7, the V gene TRBV11-2; perhaps TRBD1 as D (8 bases). Trimming took 4 bases from V and 2 from J, leaving 21 bases between them. Germline CDR1 and CDR2: SGHAT and FQNNGV. The CDR3 is 17 residues long.

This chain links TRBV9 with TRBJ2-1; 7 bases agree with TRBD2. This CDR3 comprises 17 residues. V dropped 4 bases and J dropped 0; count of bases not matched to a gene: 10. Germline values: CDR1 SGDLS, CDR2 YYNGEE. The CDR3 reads CASSTRLAASSYNEQFF. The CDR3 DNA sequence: TGTGCCAGCAGCACCCGTCTAGCGGCCAGCTCCTACAATGAGCAGTTCTTC.

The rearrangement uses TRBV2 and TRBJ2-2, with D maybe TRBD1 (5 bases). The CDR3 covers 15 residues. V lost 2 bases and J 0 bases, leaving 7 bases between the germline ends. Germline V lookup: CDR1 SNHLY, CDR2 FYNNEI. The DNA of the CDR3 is TGTGCCAGCAGTGAACAGGGCGCGAACACCGGGGAGCTGTTTTTT. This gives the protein CASSEQGANTGELFF.

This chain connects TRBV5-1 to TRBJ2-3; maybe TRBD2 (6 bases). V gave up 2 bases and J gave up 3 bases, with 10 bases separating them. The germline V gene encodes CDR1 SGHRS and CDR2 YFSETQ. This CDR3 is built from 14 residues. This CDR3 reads CASSFKGLTDTQYF. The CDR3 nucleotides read TGCGCCAGCAGCTTTAAGGGACTTACAGATACGCAGTATTTT.

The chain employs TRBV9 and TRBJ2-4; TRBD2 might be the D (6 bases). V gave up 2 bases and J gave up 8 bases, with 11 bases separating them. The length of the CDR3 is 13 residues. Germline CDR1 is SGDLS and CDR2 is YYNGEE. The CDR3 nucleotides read TGTGCCAGCAGCGTGGAGGGTAGGGACATTCAGTACTTC. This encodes CASSVEGRDIQYF.

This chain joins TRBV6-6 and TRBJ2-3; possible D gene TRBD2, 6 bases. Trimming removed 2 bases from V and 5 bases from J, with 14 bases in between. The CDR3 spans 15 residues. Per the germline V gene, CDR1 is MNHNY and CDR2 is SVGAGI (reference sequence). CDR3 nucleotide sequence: TGTGCCAGCAGTTACCCAACGCGGGGAATAGATACGCAGTATTTT. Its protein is CASSYPTRGIDTQYF.

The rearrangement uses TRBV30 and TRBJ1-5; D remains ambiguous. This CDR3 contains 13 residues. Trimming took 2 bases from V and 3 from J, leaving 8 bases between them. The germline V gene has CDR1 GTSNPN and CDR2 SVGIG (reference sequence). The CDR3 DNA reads TGTGCCTGGAGTCGGGGATACAATCAGCCCCAGCATTTT. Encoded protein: CAWSRGYNQPQHF.

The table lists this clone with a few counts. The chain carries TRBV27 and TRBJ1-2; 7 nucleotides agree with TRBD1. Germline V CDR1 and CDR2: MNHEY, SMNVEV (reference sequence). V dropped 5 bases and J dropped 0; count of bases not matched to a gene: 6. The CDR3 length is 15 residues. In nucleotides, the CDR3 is TGTGCCAGCAGTCCGATGACAGGGTCTAACTATGGCTACACCTTC. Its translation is CASSPMTGSNYGYTF.

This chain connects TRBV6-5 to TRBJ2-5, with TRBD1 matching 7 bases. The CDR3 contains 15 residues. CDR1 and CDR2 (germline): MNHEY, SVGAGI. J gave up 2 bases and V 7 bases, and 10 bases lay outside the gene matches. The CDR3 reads CASKKLGTAQETQYF. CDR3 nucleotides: TGTGCCAGCAAAAAATTAGGGACAGCACAAGAGACCCAGTACTTC.

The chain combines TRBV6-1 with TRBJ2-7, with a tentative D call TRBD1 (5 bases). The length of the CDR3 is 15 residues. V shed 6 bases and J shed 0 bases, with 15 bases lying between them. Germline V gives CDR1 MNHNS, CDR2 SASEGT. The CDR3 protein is CASSAGRTSSYEQYF. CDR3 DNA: TGTGCCAGCAGCGCTGGGCGGACAAGCTCCTACGAGCAGTACTTC.

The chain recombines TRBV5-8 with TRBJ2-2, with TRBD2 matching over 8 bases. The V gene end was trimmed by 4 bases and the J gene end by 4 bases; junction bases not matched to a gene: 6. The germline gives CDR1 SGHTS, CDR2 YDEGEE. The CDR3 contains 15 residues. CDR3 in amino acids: CASSRGLEGTGELFF. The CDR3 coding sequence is TGTGCCAGCAGCCGGGGACTAGAGGGCACCGGGGAGCTGTTTTTT.

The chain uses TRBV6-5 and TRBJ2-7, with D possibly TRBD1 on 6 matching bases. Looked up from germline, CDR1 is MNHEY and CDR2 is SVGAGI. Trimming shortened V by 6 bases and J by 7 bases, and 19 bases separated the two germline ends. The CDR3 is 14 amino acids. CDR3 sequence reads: CASSPRTVDREQYF. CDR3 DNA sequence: TGTGCCAGCAGCCCTCGGACAGTAGATCGGGAGCAGTACTTC.

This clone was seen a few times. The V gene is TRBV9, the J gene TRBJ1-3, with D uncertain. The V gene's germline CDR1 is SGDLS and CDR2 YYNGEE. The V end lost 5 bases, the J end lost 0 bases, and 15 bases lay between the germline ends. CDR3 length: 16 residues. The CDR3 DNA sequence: TGTGCCAGCAGTGCTTCCTGGGAGCTCTCTGGAAACACCATATATTTT. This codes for CASSASWELSGNTIYF.

The CDR3 is CASSVEWEPTGNTIYF. As DNA, the CDR3 is TGTGCCAGCAGCGTAGAATGGGAGCCCACTGGAAACACCATATATTTT. This chain connects TRBV9 to TRBJ1-3; D is ambiguous. Trimming left V 0 bases short and J 2 bases short, with 12 bases between. Germline values: CDR1 SGDLS, CDR2 YYNGEE. This CDR3 region has 16 residues.